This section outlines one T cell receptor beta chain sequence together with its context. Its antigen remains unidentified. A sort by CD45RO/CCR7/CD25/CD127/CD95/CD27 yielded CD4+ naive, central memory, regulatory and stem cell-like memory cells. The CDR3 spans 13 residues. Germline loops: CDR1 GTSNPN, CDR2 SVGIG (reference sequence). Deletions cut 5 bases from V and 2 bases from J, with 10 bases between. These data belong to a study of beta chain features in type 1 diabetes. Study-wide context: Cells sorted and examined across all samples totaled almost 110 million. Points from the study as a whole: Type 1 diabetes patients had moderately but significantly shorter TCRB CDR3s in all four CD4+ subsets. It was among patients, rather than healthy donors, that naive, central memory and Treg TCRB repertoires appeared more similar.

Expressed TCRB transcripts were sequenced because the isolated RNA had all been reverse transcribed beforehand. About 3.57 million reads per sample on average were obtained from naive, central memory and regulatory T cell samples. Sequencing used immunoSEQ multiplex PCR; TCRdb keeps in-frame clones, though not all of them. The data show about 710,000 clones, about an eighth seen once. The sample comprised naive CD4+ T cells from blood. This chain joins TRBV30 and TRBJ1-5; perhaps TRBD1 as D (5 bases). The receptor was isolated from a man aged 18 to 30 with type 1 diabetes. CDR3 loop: CAWGTDRNQPQHF. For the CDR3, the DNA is TGTGCCTGGGGGACGGACCGCAATCAGCCCCAGCATTTT. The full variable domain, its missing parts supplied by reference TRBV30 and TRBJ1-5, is SQTIHQWPATLVQPVGSPLSLECTVEGTSNPNLYWYRQAAGRGLQLLFYSVGIGQISSEVPQNLSASRPQDRQFILSSKKLLLSDSGFYLCAWGTDRNQPQHFGDGTRLSIL.